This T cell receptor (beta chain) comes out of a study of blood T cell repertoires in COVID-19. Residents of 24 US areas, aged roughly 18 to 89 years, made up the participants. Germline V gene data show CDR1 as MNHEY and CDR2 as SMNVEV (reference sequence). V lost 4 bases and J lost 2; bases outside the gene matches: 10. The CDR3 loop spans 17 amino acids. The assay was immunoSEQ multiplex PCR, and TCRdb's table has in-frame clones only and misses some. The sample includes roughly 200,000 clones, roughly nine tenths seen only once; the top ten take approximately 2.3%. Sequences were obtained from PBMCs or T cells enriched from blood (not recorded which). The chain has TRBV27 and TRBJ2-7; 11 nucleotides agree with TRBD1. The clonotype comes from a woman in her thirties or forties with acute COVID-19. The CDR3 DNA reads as TGTGCCAGCAGTTCGTTACCCGGGACAGGGGGGACCTACGAGCAGTACTTC. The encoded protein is CASSSLPGTGGTYEQYF.